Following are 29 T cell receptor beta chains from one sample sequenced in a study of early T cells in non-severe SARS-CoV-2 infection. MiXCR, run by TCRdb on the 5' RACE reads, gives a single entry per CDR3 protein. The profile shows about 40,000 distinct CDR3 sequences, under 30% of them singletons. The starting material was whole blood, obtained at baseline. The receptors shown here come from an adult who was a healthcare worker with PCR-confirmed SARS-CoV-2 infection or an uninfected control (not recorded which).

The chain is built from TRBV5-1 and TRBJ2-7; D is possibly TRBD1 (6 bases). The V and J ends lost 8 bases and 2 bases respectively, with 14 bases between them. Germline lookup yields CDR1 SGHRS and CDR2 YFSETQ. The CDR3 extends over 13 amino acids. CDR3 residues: CASPTGPTYEQYF. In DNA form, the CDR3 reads TGCGCCAGTCCGACAGGCCCAACCTACGAGCAGTACTTC.

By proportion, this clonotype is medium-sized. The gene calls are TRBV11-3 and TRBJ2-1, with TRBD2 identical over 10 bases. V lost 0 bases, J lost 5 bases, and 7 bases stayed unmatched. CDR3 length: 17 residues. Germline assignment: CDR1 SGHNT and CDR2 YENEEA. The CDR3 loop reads CASSLESSGGLNNEQFF. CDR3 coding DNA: TGTGCCAGCAGCTTAGAGAGTAGCGGGGGGCTGAACAATGAGCAGTTCTTC. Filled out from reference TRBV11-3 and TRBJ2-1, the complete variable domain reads EAGVVQSPRYKIIEKKQPVAFWCNPISGHNTLYWYLQNLGQGPELLIRYENEEAVDDSQLPKDRFSAERLKGVDSTLKIQPAELGDSAVYLCASSLESSGGLNNEQFFGPGTRLTVL.

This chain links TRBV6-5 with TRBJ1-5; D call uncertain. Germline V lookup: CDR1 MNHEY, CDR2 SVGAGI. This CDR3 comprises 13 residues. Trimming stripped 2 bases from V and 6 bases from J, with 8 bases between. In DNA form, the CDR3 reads TGTGCCAGCAGTTACGGACGGACTCAGCCCCAGCATTTT. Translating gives CASSYGRTQPQHF.

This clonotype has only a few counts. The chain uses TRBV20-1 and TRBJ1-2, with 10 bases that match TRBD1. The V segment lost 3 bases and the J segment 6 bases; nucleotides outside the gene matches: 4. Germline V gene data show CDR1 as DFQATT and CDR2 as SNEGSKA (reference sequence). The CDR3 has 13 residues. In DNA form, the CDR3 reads TGCAGTGCTAGTCAGGACAGGGGGAATGGCTACACCTTC. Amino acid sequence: CSASQDRGNGYTF.

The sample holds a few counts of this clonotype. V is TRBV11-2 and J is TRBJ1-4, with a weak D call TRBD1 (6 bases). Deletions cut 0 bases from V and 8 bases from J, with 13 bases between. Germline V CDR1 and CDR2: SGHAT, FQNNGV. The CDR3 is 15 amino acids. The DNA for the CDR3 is TGTGCCAGCAGCTTAGATTTCGGACAGATAGAAAAACTGTTTTTT. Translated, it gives CASSLDFGQIEKLFF.

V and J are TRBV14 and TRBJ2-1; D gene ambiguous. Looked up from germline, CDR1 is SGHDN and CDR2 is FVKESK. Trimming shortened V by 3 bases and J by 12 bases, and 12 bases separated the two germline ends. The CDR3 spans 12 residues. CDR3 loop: CASSHGAAGQFF. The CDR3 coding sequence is TGTGCCAGCAGCCACGGCGCCGCCGGGCAGTTCTTC.

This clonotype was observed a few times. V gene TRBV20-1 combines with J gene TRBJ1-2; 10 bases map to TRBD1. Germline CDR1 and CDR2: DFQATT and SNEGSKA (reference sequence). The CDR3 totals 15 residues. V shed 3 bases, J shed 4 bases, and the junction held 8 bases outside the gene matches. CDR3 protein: CSASTGTGVGYGYTF. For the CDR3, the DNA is TGCAGTGCTAGTACCGGGACAGGGGTTGGCTATGGCTACACCTTC.

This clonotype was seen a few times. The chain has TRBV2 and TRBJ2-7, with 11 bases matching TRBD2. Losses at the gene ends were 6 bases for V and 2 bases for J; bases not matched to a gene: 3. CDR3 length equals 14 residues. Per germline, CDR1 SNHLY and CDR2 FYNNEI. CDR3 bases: TGTGCCAGCAGAGGACTAGCGGGTACCTACGAGCAGTACTTC. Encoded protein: CASRGLAGTYEQYF.

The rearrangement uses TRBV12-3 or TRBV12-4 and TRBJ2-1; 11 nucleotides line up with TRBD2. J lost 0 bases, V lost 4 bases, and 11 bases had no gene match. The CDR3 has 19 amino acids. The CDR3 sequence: CASSSTSGGRSSSYNEQFF. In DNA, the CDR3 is TGTGCCAGCAGTTCCACTAGCGGGGGCCGCTCGAGCTCCTACAATGAGCAGTTCTTC.

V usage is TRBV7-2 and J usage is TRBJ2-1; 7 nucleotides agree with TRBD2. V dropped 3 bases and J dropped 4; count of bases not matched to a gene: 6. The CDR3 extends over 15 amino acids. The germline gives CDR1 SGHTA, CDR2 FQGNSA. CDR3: CASSLLSGSYNEQFF. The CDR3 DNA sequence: TGTGCCAGCAGCTTGCTTAGCGGGTCGTACAATGAGCAGTTCTTC.

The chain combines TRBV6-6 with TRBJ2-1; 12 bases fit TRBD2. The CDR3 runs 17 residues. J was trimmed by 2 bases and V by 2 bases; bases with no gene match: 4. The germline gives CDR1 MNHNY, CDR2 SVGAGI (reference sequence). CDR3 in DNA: TGTGCCAGCAGTTACACTGGACTAGCGGGGACCTACAATGAGCAGTTCTTC. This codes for CASSYTGLAGTYNEQFF.

CDR3 nucleotides: TGTGCCAGCAGGGTGACAGCATATAGCAATCAGCCCCAGCATTTT. Its protein is CASRVTAYSNQPQHF. The rearrangement joins TRBV6-5 to TRBJ1-5; D might be TRBD1 (5 bases). The V and J ends lost 6 bases and 0 bases respectively, with 12 bases between them. The germline V gene has CDR1 MNHEY and CDR2 SVGAGI. The CDR3 runs to 15 residues.

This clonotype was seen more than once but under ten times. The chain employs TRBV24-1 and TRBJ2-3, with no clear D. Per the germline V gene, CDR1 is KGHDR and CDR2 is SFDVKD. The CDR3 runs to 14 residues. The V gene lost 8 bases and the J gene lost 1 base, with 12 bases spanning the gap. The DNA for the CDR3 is TGTGCCACCACGGCCGCTAGGGGCACAGATACGCAGTATTTT. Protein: CATTAARGTDTQYF.

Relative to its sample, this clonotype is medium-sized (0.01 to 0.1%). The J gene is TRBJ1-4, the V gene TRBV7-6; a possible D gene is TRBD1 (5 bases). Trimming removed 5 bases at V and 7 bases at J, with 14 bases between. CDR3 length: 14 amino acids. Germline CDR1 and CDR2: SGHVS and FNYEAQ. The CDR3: CASSRRDESEKLFF. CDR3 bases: TGTGCCAGCAGCCGCCGGGACGAGAGTGAAAAACTGTTTTTT.

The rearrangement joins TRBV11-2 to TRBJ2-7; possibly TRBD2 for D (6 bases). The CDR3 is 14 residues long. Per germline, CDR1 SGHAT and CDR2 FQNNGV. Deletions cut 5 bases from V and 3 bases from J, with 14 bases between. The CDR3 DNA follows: TGTGCCAGCAGCCCGGGACTGAATATCTACGAGCAGTACTTC. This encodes CASSPGLNIYEQYF.

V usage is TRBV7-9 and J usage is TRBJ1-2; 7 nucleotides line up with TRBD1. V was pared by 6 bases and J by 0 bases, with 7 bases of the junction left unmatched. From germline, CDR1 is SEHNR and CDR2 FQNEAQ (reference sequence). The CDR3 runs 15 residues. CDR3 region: CASSGTGVSNYGYTF. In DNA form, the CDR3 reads TGTGCCAGCAGTGGTACAGGGGTTTCTAACTATGGCTACACCTTC.

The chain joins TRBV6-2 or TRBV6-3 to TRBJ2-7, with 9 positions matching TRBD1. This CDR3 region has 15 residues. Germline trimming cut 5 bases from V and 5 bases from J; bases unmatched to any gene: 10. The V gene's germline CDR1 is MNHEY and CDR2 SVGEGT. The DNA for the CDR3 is TGTGCCAGCAGTGCAACAGGGGGCGCTTATGACGAGCAGTACTTC. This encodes CASSATGGAYDEQYF.

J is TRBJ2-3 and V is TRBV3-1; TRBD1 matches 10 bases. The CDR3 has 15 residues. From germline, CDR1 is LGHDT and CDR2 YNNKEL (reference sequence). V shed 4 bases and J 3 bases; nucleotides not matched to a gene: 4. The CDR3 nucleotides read TGTGCCAGCAGCCCTCCGGGACAGGGGACAGATACGCAGTATTTT. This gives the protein CASSPPGQGTDTQYF.

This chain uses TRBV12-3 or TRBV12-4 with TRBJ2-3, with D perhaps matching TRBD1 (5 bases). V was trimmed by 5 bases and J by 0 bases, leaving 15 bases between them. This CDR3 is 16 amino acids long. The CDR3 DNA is TGTGCCAGCAGTCCCCCTACAGGCGCTAGCACAGATACGCAGTATTTT. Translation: CASSPPTGASTDTQYF.

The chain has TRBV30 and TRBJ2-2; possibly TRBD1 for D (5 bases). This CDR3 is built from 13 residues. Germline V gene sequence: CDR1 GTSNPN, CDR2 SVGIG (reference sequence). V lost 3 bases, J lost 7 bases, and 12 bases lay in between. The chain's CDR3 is CAWSYGANGELFF. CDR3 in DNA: TGTGCCTGGAGCTATGGGGCCAACGGGGAGCTGTTTTTT.

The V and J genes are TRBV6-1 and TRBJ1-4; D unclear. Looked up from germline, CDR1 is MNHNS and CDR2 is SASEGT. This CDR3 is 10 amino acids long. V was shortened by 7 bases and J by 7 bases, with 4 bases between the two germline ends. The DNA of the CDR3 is TGTGCCAGCAACTCTGAAAAACTGTTTTTT. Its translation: CASNSEKLFF.

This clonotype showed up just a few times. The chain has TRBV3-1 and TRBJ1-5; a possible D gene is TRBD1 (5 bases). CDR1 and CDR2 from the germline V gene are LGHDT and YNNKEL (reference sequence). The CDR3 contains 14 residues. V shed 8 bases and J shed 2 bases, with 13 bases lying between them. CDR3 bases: TGTGCCAGCGAGACAGCCTGGGGCAATCAGCCCCAGCATTTT. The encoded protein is CASETAWGNQPQHF.

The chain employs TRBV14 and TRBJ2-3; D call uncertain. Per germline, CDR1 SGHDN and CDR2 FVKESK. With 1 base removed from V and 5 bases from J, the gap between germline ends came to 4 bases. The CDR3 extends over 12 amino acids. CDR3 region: CASSQVGDTQYF. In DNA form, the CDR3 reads TGTGCCAGCAGCCAAGTAGGAGATACGCAGTATTTT.

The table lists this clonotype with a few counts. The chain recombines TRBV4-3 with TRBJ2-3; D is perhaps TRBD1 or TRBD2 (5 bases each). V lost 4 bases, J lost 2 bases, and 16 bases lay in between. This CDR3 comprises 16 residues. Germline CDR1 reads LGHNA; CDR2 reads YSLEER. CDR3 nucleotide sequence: TGCGCCAGCAGCCCGGAGTTCGGGGCCCTCACAGATACGCAGTATTTT. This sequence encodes CASSPEFGALTDTQYF.

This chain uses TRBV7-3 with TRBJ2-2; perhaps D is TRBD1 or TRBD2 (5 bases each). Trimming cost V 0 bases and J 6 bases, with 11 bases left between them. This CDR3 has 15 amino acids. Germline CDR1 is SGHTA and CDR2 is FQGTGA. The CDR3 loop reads CASSLTQGVAGELFF. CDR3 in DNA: TGTGCCAGCAGCTTAACTCAGGGAGTGGCCGGGGAGCTGTTTTTT.

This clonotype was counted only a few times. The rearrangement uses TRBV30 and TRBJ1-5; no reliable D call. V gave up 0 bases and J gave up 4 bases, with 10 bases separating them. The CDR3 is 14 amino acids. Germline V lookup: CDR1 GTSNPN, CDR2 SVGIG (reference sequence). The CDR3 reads CAWSVRTFNQPQHF. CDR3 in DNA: TGTGCCTGGAGTGTACGGACGTTTAATCAGCCCCAGCATTTT. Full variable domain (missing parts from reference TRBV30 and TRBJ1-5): SQTIHQWPATLVQPVGSPLSLECTVEGTSNPNLYWYRQAAGRGLQLLFYSVGIGQISSEVPQNLSASRPQDRQFILSSKKLLLSDSGFYLCAWSVRTFNQPQHFGDGTRLSIL.

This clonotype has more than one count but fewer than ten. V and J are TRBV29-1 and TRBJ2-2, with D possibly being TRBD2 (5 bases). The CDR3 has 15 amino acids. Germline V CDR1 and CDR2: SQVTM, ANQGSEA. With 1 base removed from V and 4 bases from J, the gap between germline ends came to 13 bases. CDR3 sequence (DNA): TGCAGCGTTGAAGTCCCCGTGGGGAGCACCGGGGAGCTGTTTTTT. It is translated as CSVEVPVGSTGELFF.

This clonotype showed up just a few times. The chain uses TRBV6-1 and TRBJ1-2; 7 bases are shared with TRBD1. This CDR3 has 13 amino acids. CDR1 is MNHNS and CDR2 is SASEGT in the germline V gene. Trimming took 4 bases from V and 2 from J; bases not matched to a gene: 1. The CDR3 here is CASSATGNYGYTF. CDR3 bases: TGTGCCAGCAGTGCGACAGGGAACTATGGCTACACCTTC.

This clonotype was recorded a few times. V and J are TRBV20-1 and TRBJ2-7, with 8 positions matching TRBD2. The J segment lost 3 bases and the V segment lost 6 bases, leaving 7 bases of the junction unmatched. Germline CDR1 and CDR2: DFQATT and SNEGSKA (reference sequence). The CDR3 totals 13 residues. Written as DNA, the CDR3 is TGCAGTGCCTTAGCGGGGCCTTACTACGAGCAGTACTTC. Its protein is CSALAGPYYEQYF.